The 5 T cell receptor beta chains below all came from one sample that was sequenced in a study of CD8+ T cells in alopecia areata. Reverse transcribed after extraction, RNA yielded cDNA as the sequencing template. Sequencing used immunoSEQ multiplex PCR; TCRdb keeps in-frame clones, though not all of them. The data hold 150,000 to 180,000 clones, with about 51% observed a single time. The sequencing here drew on CD8+ T cells sorted from blood, taken at week 0. The receptors were sampled from a human donor with alopecia areata.

The chain is built from TRBV5-1 and TRBJ2-3, with D tentatively TRBD2 (6 bases). Germline V gives CDR1 SGHRS, CDR2 YFSETQ. Trimming took off 4 bases at V and 2 bases at J, with 14 bases between the two ends. The CDR3 has 15 amino acids. The CDR3: CASSLEGGITDTQYF. CDR3 in DNA: TGCGCCAGCAGCCTGGAGGGCGGGATCACAGATACGCAGTATTTT. Looking up the rest from reference TRBV5-1 and TRBJ2-3 gives the full variable domain: KAGVTQTPRYLIKTRGQQVTLSCSPISGHRSVSWYQQTPGQGLQFLFEYFSETQRNKGNFPGRFSGRQFSNSRSEMNVSTLELGDSALYLCASSLEGGITDTQYFGPGTRLTVL.

This chain links TRBV11-2 with TRBJ2-7, with D maybe TRBD2 (5 bases). V shed 1 base and J shed 0 bases, with 10 bases lying between them. The germline CDR1 and CDR2 sequences are SGHAT and FQNNGV. The CDR3 length is 15 residues. CDR3 in amino acids: CASSLGVGSSYEQYF. CDR3 nucleotides: TGTGCCAGCAGCTTAGGTGTAGGGAGCTCCTACGAGCAGTACTTC.

The rearrangement uses TRBV7-3 and TRBJ1-2; D is undetermined. Trimming stripped 5 bases from V and 4 bases from J, with 14 bases between. This CDR3 region has 14 residues. Germline V gives CDR1 SGHTA, CDR2 FQGTGA. The CDR3 loop reads CASSPDINGYGYTF. In nucleotides, the CDR3 is TGTGCCAGCAGCCCAGACATAAACGGCTATGGCTACACCTTC. The full variable domain, rest sourced from reference TRBV7-3 and TRBJ1-2, is GAGVSQTPSNKVTEKGKYVELRCDPISGHTALYWYRQSLGQGPEFLIYFQGTGAADDSGLPNDRFFAVRPEGSVSTLKIQRTERGDSAVYLCASSPDINGYGYTFGSGTRLTVV.

CDR3 loop: CASSSSRGVNTEAFF. CDR3 DNA: TGTGCCAGCAGCTCCTCCAGGGGGGTAAACACTGAAGCTTTCTTT. This chain connects TRBV11-2 to TRBJ1-1; 7 positions agree with TRBD1. The trim removed 4 bases at V and 2 bases at J, leaving 7 bases unmatched. CDR3 length equals 15 residues. Germline CDR1 SGHAT, CDR2 FQNNGV.

The J gene is TRBJ2-7, the V gene TRBV9, with 7 bases lining up with TRBD1. Germline CDR1 reads SGDLS; CDR2 reads YYNGEE. The V and J ends lost 3 bases and 3 bases, in that order; junction bases with no gene match: 3. The CDR3 covers 13 residues. In nucleotides, the CDR3 is TGTGCCAGCAGCGAGGGGGCCAACTACGAGCAGTACTTC. It encodes CASSEGANYEQYF.